A selection of T cell receptor beta chains follows, all from one sample in a study of shared clonotypes between healthy human individuals. Method: immunoSEQ multiplex PCR; TCRdb's copy keeps in-frame clones and lacks some. The sample consists of more than 2 million clones, over 85% of them appearing once. The sequencing input was naive CD4+ T cells sorted from blood. The origin of the receptors is a young man in good health. The CDR3 runs from the conserved cysteine through the conserved F or W. The D gene is left open where the match is weak. The listing skips clone size in some rows; elsewhere it reads once, few, many or a size class.

D	V	size	J	DNA	CDR3
-	TRBV6-1	-	TRBJ1-2	TGTGCCAGCAGGGGGCCAGGCGACTATGGCTACACCTTC	CASRGPGDYGYTF
TRBD1	TRBV19	-	TRBJ2-1	TGTGCCGGAGAAAGAATCCGGGACAGGGACTACAATGAGCAGTTCTTC	CAGERIRDRDYNEQFF
TRBD2	TRBV7-2	few	TRBJ2-7	TGTGCCAGCAGCTTAGAGCGGGGGGCCTTCTACGAGCAGTACTTC	CASSLERGAFYEQYF
-	TRBV11-2	-	TRBJ2-1	TGTGCCAGCAGCTTAGATCTGTCAGGGAACAATGAGCAGTTCTTC	CASSLDLSGNNEQFF
TRBD1	TRBV2	-	TRBJ2-7	TGTGCCAGCAGGCTGACAGGGGGAACCTACGAGCAGTACTTC	CASRLTGGTYEQYF
-	TRBV30	-	TRBJ2-4	TGTGCCTGGAGTGGCGTAAAAAACATTCAGTACTTC	CAWSGVKNIQYF
-	TRBV13	-	TRBJ1-2	TGTGCCAGCACTACAGGACTGGGAAAGCATGGCTACACCTTC	CASTTGLGKHGYTF
-	TRBV7-7	-	TRBJ2-5	TGTGCTAGCAGCTTAGCTCACCCGGAGACCCAGTACTTC	CASSLAHPETQYF
TRBD1	TRBV18	-	TRBJ2-7	TGTGCCAGCGCTGTCGGACAGGGGGCAAACGAGCAGTACTTC	CASAVGQGANEQYF
-	TRBV2	-	TRBJ1-1	TGTGCCAGCAGTGAGGACCGGAACACTGAAGCTTTCTTT	CASSEDRNTEAFF
-	TRBV18	-	TRBJ2-1	TGTGCCAGCTCTCCCTTAGGGACCTCCTACAATGAGCAGTTCTTC	CASSPLGTSYNEQFF
-	TRBV6-1	-	TRBJ1-1	TGTGCCAGCAGTGAACAAGGTGGAGGGAGAGCTGAAGCTTTCTTT	CASSEQGGGRAEAFF
TRBD1	TRBV2	-	TRBJ2-5	TGTGCCAGCAGTCGGGACAGAACCCAAGAGACCCAGTACTTC	CASSRDRTQETQYF
-	TRBV29-1	-	TRBJ2-6	TGCAGCGTTGACCCCTCTGGGGCCAACGTCCTGACTTTC	CSVDPSGANVLTF
-	TRBV29-1	-	TRBJ2-3	TGCAGCGTTGAAGAGGGATCCACAGATACGCAGTATTTT	CSVEEGSTDTQYF
TRBD1	TRBV29-1	once	TRBJ2-7	TGCAGCGTTGAATTGTGGGACAGGGGTCTCTACGAGCAGTACTTC	CSVELWDRGLYEQYF
-	TRBV2	once	TRBJ1-5	TGTGCCAGCAGTATTACCAATCAGCCCCAGCATTTT	CASSITNQPQHF
-	TRBV10-3	-	TRBJ1-1	TGTGCCATCAGTACATCCAGTCGCCCGAGCACTGAAGCTTTCTTT	CAISTSSRPSTEAFF
TRBD2	TRBV10-3	-	TRBJ2-5	TGTGCCATCAGTGAGAGGACTAGCGACGGGACCCAGTACTTC	CAISERTSDGTQYF
TRBD2	TRBV30	-	TRBJ2-2	TGTGCCTGGAATGGAGGGACTAGGGAGCTGTTTTTT	CAWNGGTRELFF